This TCR beta chain stems from a study of tumor-infiltrating lymphocytes in oesophageal squamous cell carcinoma. Each CDR3 protein gets one entry after TCRdb re-called the PCR reads with MiXCR. The sample records fewer than 20,000 distinct CDR3 sequences, roughly 46% being singletons. Germline lookup yields CDR1 SEHNR and CDR2 FQNEAQ (reference sequence). Unmatched junction bases numbered 11, after V lost 5 bases and J lost 6 bases. This CDR3 contains 17 residues. This TCR came from a female donor with esophageal squamous cell carcinoma. The chain links TRBV7-9 to TRBJ1-6, with 9 bases aligning to TRBD1. Sequenced material: blood. The CDR3 sequence: CASSTWDREMGNSPLHF. The CDR3, as DNA: TGTGCCAGCAGCACCTGGGACAGGGAAATGGGTAATTCACCCCTCCACTTT.